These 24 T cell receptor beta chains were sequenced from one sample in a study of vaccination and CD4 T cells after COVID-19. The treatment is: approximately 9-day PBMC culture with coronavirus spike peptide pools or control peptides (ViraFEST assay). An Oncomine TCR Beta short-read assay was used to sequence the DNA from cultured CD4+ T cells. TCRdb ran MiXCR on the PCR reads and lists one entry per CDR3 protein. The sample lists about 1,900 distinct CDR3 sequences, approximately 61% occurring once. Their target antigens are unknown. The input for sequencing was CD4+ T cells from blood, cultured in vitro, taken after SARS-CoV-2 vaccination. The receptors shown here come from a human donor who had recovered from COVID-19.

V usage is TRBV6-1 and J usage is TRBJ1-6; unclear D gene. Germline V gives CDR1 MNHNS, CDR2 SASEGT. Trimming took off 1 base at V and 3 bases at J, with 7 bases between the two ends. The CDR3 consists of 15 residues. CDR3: CASSEGRFYNSPLHF. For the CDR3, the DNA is TGTGCCAGCAGTGAAGGACGATTCTATAATTCACCCCTCCACTTT.

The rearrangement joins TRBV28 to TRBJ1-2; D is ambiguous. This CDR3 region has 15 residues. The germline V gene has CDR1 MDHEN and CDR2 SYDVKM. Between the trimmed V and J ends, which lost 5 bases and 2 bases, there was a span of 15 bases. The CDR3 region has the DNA TGTGCCAGCAGTGAAATGTGGGGAGAGAACTATGGCTACACCTTC. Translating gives CASSEMWGENYGYTF.

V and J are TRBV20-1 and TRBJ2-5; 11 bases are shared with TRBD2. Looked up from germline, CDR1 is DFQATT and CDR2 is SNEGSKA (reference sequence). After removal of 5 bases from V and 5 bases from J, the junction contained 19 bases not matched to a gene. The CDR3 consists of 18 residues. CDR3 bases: TGCAGTGCTTGGAGCAGGGGAATTAGCGGGAGGGCGGTGGAGACCCAGTACTTC. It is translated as CSAWSRGISGRAVETQYF.

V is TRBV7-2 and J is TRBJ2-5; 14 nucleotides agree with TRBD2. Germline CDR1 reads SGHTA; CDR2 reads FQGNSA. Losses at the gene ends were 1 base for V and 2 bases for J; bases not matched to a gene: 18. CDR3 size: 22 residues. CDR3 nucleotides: TGTGCCAGCAGCTTAGGCAGACTAGCGGGGGGGCTAACCAAACTAAGACAAGAGACCCAGTACTTC. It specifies CASSLGRLAGGLTKLRQETQYF.

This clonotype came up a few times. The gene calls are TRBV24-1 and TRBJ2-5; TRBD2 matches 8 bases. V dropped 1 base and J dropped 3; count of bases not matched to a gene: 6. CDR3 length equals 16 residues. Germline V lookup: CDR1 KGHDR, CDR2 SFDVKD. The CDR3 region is CATSDFTSGSEETQYF. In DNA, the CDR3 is TGTGCCACCAGTGATTTCACCAGCGGGAGCGAAGAGACCCAGTACTTC.

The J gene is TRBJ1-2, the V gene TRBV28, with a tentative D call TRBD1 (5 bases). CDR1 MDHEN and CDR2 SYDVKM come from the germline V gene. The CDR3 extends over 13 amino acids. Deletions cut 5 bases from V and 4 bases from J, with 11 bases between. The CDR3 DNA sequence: TGTGCCAGCAGTGAACGGGGCTCCTATGGCTACACCTTC. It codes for CASSERGSYGYTF.

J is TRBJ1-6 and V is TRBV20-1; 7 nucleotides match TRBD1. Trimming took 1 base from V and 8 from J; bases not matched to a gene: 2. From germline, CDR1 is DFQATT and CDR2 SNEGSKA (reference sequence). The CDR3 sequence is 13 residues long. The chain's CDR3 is CSARGQGHSPLHF. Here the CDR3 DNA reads TGCAGTGCTAGAGGACAGGGTCATTCACCCCTCCACTTT.

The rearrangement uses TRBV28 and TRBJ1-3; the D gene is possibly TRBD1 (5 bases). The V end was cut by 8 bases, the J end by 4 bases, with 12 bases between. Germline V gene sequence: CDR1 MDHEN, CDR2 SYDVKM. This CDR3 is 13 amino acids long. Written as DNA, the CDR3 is TGTGCCAGCCACCAGGGTGGGGGAAACACCATATATTTT. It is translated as CASHQGGGNTIYF.

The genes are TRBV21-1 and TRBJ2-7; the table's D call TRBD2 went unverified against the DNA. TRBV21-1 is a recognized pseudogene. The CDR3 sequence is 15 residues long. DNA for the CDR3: TGTGCCAGCAGCTCCCGCCAAAGTTGTCCCTACGAGCAGTACTTC. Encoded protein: CASSSRQSCPYEQYF.

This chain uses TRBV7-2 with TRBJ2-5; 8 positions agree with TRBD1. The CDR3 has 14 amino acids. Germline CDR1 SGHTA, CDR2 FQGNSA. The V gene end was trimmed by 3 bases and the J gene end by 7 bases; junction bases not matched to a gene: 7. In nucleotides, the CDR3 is TGTGCCAGCAGCTTCGGGACAGGTCTCGGGACCCAGTACTTC. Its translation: CASSFGTGLGTQYF. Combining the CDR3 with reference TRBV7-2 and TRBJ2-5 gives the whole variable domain GAGVSQSPSNKVTEKGKDVELRCDPISGHTALYWYRQSLGQGLEFLIYFQGNSAPDKSGLPSDRFSAERTGGSVSTLTIQRTQQEDSAVYLCASSFGTGLGTQYFGPGTRLLVL.

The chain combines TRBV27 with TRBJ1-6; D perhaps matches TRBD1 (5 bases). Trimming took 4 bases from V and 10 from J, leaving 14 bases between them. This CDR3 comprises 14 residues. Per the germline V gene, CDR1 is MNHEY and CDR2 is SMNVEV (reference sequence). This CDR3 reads CASSWRQGNSPLHF. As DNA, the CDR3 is TGTGCCAGCAGTTGGCGGCAGGGCAACTCACCCCTCCACTTT.

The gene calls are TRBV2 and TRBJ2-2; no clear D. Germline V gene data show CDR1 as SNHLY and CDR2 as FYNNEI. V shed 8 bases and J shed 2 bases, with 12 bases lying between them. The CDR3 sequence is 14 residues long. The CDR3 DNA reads TGTGCCAGCGTGGGGATAGCCAACACCGGGGAGCTGTTTTTT. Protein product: CASVGIANTGELFF.

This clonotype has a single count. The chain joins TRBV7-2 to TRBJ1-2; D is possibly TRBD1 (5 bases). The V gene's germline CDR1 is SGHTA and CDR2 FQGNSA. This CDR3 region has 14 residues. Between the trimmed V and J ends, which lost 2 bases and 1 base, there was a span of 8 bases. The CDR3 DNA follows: TGTGCCAGCAGCTTAAGGGACGTTAACTATGGCTACACCTTC. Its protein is CASSLRDVNYGYTF.

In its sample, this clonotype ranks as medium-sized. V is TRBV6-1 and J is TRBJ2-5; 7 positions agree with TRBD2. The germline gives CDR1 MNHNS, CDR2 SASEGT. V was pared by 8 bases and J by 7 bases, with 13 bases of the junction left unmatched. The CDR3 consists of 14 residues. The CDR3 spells CASGKSRGGGTQYF. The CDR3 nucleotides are TGTGCCAGCGGCAAAAGTCGGGGCGGGGGGACCCAGTACTTC.

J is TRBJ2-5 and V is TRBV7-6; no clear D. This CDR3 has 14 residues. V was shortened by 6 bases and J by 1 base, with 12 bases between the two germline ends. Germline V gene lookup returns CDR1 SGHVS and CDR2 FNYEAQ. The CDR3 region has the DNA TGTGCCAGCAGACCTACGATCGCCCAAGAGACCCAGTACTTC. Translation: CASRPTIAQETQYF. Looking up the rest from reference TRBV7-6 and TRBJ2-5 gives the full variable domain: GAGVSQSPRYKVTKRGQDVALRCDPISGHVSLYWYRQALGQGPEFLTYFNYEAQQDKSGLPNDRFSAERPEGSISTLTIQRTEQRDSAMYRCASRPTIAQETQYFGPGTRLLVL.

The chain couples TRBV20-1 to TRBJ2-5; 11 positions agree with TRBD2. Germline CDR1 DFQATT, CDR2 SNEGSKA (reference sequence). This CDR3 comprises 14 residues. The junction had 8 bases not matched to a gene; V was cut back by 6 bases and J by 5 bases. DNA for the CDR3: TGCAGTGCAAATAGCGGGAGGGCCGGGGAGACCCAGTACTTC. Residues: CSANSGRAGETQYF.

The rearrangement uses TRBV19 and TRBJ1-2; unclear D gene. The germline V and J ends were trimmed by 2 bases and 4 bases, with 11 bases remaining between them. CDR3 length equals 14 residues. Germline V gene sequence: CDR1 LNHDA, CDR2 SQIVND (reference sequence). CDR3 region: CASSISIQVYGYTF. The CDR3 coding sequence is TGTGCCAGTAGTATATCGATTCAGGTCTATGGCTACACCTTC.

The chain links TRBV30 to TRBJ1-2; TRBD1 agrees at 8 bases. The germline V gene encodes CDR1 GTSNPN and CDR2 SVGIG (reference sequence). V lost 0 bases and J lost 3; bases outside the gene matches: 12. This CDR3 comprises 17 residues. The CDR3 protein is CAWSVRQGAKEYYGYTF. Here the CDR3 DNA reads TGTGCCTGGAGTGTACGCCAGGGGGCTAAAGAGTACTATGGCTACACCTTC.

For the CDR3, the DNA is TGTGCCAGCACGCTCGTTAACACCATATATTTT. It is translated as CASTLVNTIYF. V and J are TRBV7-9 and TRBJ1-3; D ambiguous. Germline V gene data show CDR1 as SEHNR and CDR2 as FQNEAQ (reference sequence). This CDR3 region has 11 residues. V lost 7 bases and J lost 7, with 8 bases in between.

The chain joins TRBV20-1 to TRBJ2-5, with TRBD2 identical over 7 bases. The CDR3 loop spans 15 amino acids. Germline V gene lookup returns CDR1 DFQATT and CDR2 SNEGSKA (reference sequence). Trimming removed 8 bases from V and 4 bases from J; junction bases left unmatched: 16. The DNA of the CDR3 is TGCAGTTCATGGGGTGGGCGGGAGAGACCAGAGACCCAGTACTTC. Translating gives CSSWGGRERPETQYF.

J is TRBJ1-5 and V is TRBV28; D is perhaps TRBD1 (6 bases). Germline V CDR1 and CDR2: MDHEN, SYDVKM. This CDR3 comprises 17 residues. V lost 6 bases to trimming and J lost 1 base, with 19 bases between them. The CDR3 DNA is TGTGCCAGCAGACCCCCGAACAGGGTACGGAGCAATCAGCCCCAGCATTTT. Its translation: CASRPPNRVRSNQPQHF.

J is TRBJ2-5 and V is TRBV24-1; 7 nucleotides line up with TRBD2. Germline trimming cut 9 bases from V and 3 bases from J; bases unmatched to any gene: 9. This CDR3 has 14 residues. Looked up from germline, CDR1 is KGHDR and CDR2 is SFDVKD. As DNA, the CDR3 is TGTGCCACCCACCTATGGGGGGGGGAAGAGACCCAGTACTTC. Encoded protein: CATHLWGGEETQYF.

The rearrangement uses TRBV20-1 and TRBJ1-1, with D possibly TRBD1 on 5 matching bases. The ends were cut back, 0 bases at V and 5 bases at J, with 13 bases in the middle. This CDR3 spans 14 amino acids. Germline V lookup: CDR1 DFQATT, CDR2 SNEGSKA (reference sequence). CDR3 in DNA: TGCAGTGCTAGAGATGGAGGCAGGGAGACTGAAGCTTTCTTT. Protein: CSARDGGRETEAFF.

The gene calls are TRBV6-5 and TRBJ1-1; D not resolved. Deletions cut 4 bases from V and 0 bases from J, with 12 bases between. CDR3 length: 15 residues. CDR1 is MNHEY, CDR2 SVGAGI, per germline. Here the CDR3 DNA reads TGTGCCAGCAGTTTGGAGGGTCTAATGAACACTGAAGCTTTCTTT. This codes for CASSLEGLMNTEAFF.